In its sample, the clone carrying this T cell receptor (beta chain) was seen many times. Documented time point: sample taken at primary tumor resection. Whole RNA came from tumor, nontumor lung or frozen PBMC and was sequenced without being sorted. The source of the sample is a study of spatial heterogeneity in lung cancer. TCR cDNA molecules each had a unique molecular identifier. TCRdb ran MiXCR on the 5' RACE reads and lists one entry per CDR3 protein. Of 95,000 or so distinct CDR3 sequences listed, 7% to 9% are singletons. The sample was PBMCs, taken at surgery. The source of this sequence is a male donor with early-stage non-small cell lung cancer.

CDR3 nucleotides: TGTGCCAGCAGCTTACGGTTGTACCAAGAGACCCAGTACTTC. Translated, it gives CASSLRLYQETQYF. The chain joins TRBV7-2 to TRBJ2-5; D call uncertain. Looked up from germline, CDR1 is SGHTA and CDR2 is FQGNSA. The CDR3 length is 14 residues. V dropped 2 bases and J dropped 0 bases, with 7 bases sitting between them.